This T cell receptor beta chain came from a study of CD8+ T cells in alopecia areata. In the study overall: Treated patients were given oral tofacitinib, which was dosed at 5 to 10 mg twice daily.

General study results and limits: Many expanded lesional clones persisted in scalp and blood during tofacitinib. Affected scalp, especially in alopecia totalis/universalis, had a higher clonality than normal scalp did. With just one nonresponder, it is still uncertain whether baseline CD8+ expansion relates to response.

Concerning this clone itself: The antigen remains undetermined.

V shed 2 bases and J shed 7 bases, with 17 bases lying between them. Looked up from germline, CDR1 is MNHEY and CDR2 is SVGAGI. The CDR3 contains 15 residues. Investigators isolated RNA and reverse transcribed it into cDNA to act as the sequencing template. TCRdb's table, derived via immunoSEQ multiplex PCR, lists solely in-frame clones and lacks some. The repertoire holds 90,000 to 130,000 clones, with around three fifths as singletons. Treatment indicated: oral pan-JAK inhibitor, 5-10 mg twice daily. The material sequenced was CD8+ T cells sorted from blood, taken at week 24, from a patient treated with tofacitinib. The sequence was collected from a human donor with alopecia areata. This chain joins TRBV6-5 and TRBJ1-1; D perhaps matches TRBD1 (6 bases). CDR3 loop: CASSYGQGISDEAFF. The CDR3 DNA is TGTGCCAGCAGTTACGGGCAGGGGATCTCGGATGAAGCTTTCTTT.